This T cell receptor beta chain was observed in a study of T-cell reconstitution after alpha-beta-depleted transplantation in children. This clonotype was seen ten or more times. CDR1 is LGHDT and CDR2 is YNNKEL in the germline V gene (reference sequence). This CDR3 has 17 residues. The J segment lost 2 bases and the V segment lost 6 bases, leaving 5 bases of the junction unmatched. Molecular barcoding with unique molecular identifiers was used for the TCRbeta library. TCRdb itself ran the PCR reads through MiXCR, one entry per CDR3 protein. Of 230,000 or so distinct CDR3 sequences listed, 9.5% to 15% are singletons.

This material consisted of PBMCs from the stem cell graft donor, taken from the stem cell graft. The TCR originated in a human donor who donated a stem cell graft to a child with acute lymphoblastic leukemia. The J gene is TRBJ2-6, the V gene TRBV3-1, with 12 bases matching TRBD1. The CDR3 bases are TGTGCCAGCAGTCCCGGGACAGGGGGCCCTGGGGCCAACGTCCTGACTTTC. It is translated as CASSPGTGGPGANVLTF.